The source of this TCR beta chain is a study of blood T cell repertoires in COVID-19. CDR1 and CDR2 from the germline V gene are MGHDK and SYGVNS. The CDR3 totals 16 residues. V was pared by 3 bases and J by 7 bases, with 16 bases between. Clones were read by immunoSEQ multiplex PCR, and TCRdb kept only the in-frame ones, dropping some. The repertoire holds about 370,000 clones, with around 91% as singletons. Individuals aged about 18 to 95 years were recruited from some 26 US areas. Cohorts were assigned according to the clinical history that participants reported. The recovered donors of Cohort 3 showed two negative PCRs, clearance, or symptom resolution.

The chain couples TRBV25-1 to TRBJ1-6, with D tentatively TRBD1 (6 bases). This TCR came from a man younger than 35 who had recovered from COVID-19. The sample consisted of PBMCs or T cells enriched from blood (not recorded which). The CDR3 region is CASSDNLRTENSPLHF. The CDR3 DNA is TGTGCCAGCAGTGATAACCTTCGGACAGAAAATTCACCCCTCCACTTT. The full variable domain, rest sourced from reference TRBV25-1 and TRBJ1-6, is EADIYQTPRYLVIGTGKKITLECSQTMGHDKMYWYQQDPGMELHLIHYSYGVNSTEKGDLSSESTVSRIRTEHFPLTLESARPSHTSQYLCASSDNLRTENSPLHFGNGTRLTVT.